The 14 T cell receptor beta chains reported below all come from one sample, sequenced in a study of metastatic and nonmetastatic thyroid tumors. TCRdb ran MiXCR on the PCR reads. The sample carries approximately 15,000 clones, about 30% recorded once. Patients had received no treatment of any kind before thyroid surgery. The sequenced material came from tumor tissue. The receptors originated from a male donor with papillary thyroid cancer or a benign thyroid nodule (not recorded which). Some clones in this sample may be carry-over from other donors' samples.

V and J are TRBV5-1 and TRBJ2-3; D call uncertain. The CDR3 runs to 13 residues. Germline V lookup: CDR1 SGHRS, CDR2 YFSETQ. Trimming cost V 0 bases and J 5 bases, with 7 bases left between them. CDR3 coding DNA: TGCGCCAGCAGCTTGGCCCGTAGAGATACGCAGTATTTT. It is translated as CASSLARRDTQYF.

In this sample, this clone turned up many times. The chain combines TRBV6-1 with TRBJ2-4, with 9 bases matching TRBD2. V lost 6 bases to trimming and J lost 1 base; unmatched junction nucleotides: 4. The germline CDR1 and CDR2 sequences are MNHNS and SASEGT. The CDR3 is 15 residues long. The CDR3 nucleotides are TGTGCCAGCAGAGGCGGGGGGGTGGCCAAAAACATTCAGTACTTC. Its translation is CASRGGGVAKNIQYF.

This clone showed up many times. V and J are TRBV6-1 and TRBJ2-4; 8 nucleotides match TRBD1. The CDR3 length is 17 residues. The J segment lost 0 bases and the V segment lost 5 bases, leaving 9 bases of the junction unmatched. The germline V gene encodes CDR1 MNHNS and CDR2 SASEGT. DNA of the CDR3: TGTGCCAGCAGTTCCGAACAGGGGGTGGGAGCCAAAAACATTCAGTACTTC. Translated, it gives CASSSEQGVGAKNIQYF.

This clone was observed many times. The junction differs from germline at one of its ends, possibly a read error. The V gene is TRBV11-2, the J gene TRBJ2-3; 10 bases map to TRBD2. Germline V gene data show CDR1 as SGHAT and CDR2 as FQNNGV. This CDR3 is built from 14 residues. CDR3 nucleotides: TGTGCCAGCAGCTTCCCACTAGCGGGAAGTGGGCGGGATTTT. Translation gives CASSFPLAGSGRDF.

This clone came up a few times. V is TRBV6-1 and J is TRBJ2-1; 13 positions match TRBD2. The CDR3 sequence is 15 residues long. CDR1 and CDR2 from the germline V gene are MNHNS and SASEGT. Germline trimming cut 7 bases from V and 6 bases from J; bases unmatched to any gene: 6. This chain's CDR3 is CASKRTSGSPNEQFF. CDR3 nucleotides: TGTGCCAGCAAACGGACTAGCGGGAGTCCCAATGAGCAGTTCTTC.

CDR3 sequence: CASSKTSNTEAFF. CDR3 nucleotides: TGTGCCAGCAGCAAAACTTCGAACACTGAAGCTTTCTTT. The rearrangement joins TRBV2 to TRBJ1-1, with D unclear. Germline V CDR1 and CDR2: SNHLY, FYNNEI. Trimming took off 6 bases at V and 1 base at J, with 9 bases between the two ends. CDR3 size: 13 residues.

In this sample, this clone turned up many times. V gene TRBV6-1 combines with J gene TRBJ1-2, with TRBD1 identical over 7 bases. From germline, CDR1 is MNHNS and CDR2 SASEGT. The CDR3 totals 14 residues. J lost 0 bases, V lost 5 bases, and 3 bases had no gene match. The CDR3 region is CASSPGTANYGYTF. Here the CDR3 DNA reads TGTGCCAGCAGTCCCGGGACAGCTAACTATGGCTACACCTTC.

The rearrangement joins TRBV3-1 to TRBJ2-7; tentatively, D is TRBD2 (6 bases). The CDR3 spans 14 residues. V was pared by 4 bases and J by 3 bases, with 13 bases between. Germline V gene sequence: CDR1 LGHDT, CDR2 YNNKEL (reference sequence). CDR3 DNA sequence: TGTGCCAGCAGCCGCGGGACGGAGAGCTACGAGCAGTACTTC. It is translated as CASSRGTESYEQYF.

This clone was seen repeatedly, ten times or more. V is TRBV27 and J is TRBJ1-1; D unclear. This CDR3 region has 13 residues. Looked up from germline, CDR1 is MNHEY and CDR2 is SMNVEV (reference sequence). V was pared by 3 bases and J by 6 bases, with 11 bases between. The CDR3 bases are TGTGCCAGCAGTTTCAATGGCGGGTCTGAAGCTTTCTTT. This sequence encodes CASSFNGGSEAFF.

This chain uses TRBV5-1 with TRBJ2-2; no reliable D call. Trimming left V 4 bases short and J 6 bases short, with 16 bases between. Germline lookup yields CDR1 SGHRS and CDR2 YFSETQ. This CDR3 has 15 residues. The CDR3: CASSPQTGGPGELFF. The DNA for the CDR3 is TGCGCCAGCAGCCCCCAGACGGGCGGTCCCGGGGAGCTGTTTTTT.

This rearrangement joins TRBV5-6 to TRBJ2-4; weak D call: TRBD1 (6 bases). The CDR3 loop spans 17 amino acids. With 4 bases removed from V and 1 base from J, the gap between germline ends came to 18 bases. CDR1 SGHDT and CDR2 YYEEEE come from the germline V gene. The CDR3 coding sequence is TGTGCCAGCAGCGGGATGGCAGGGGAAGGCGCCAAAAACATTCAGTACTTC. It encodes CASSGMAGEGAKNIQYF.

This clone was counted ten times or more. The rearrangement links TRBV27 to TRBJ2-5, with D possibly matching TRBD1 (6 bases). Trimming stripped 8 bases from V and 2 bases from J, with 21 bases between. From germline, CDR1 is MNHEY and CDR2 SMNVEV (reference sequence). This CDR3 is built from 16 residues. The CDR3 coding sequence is TGTGCCAGCCGTCTTAGAGGGGGATGGGGGCAAGAGACCCAGTACTTC. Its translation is CASRLRGGWGQETQYF.

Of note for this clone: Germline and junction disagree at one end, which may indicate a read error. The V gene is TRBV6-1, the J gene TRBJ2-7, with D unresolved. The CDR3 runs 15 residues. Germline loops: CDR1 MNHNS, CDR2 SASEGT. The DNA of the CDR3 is TGTGCCAGCAGTGTCGCCAGGCCCTCGCCCTACGAGCAGTACTTT. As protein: CASSVARPSPYEQYF.

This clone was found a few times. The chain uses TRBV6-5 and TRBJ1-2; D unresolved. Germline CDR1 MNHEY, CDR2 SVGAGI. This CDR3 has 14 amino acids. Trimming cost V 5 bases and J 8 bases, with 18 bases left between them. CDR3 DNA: TGTGCCAGCAGTCACCGGCGGCCGGAAGAAGGCTACACCTTC. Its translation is CASSHRRPEEGYTF.